These 9 T cell receptor beta chains were sequenced from one sample in a study of T-cell memory formation after mild COVID-19. TCRdb fed the 5' RACE reads into MiXCR, producing one record per CDR3 protein. In the table there are more than 250,000 distinct CDR3 sequences, roughly 15% of which are singletons. The sample comprised PBMCs or a T cell subset sorted from them (not recorded which). The receptors were gathered from a young man who had mild COVID-19 (a few samples of this study predate the infection). Cell type and time point are not known.

This clonotype came up a few times. Relative to the germline gene, one junction end is altered; a read error may explain this. The chain links TRBV10-3 to TRBJ2-5, with 10 bases that match TRBD1. Germline V gives CDR1 ENHRY, CDR2 SYGVKD. The CDR3 sequence is 13 residues long. As DNA, the CDR3 is TGTGCCATCAGCCCGGGACAGGGGACAAGATGGGACTTC. Translating gives CAISPGQGTRWDF.

V usage is TRBV28 and J usage is TRBJ1-1; tentative D call: TRBD1 (5 bases). CDR3 length: 13 residues. The V gene's germline CDR1 is MDHEN and CDR2 SYDVKM. Trimming stripped 7 bases from V and 5 bases from J, with 14 bases between. The CDR3: CASTPGARTEAFF. The CDR3 coding sequence is TGTGCCAGCACCCCTGGGGCTCGGACTGAAGCTTTCTTT. The whole variable domain, filled in from reference TRBV28 and TRBJ1-1, reads DVKVTQSSRYLVKRTGEKVFLECVQDMDHENMFWYRQDPGLGLRLIYFSYDVKMKEKGDIPEGYSVSREKKERFSLILESASTNQTSMYLCASTPGARTEAFFGQGTRLTVV.

The table lists this clonotype with many counts. The chain carries TRBV5-6 and TRBJ2-3; D gene uncertain. Germline V gene sequence: CDR1 SGHDT, CDR2 YYEEEE. V was trimmed by 2 bases and J by 3 bases, leaving 7 bases between them. This CDR3 is 13 amino acids long. This CDR3 reads CASSFLQTDTQYF. The CDR3 DNA reads TGTGCCAGCAGCTTCTTACAGACAGATACGCAGTATTTT.

This chain connects TRBV5-1 to TRBJ1-1, with 7 bases that match TRBD1. Germline V gives CDR1 SGHRS, CDR2 YFSETQ. The CDR3 spans 15 residues. V lost 4 bases to trimming and J lost 1 base; unmatched junction nucleotides: 7. DNA for the CDR3: TGCGCCAGCAGCCCTCGACAGGGACAGAACACTGAAGCTTTCTTT. Translating gives CASSPRQGQNTEAFF. The full variable domain, completed using reference TRBV5-1 and TRBJ1-1, is KAGVTQTPRYLIKTRGQQVTLSCSPISGHRSVSWYQQTPGQGLQFLFEYFSETQRNKGNFPGRFSGRQFSNSRSEMNVSTLELGDSALYLCASSPRQGQNTEAFFGQGTRLTVV.

The CDR3 nucleotides are TGCGCCAGCAGCTTGTTGCGAGATACCGAGGGGGCCAACGTCCTGACTTTC. Translating it yields CASSLLRDTEGANVLTF. The chain employs TRBV5-1 and TRBJ2-6; D remains unclear. Trimming pared 1 base from V and 4 bases from J, leaving 15 bases between. Germline V gene data show CDR1 as SGHRS and CDR2 as YFSETQ. The CDR3 contains 17 residues. The full variable domain, its missing parts supplied by reference TRBV5-1 and TRBJ2-6, is KAGVTQTPRYLIKTRGQQVTLSCSPISGHRSVSWYQQTPGQGLQFLFEYFSETQRNKGNFPGRFSGRQFSNSRSEMNVSTLELGDSALYLCASSLLRDTEGANVLTFGAGSRLTVL.

CDR3 nucleotides: TGTGCCAGCAGTGGTGGACTAGCGGTAGAGACCCAGTACTTC. Translated, it gives CASSGGLAVETQYF. The rearrangement links TRBV2 to TRBJ2-5, with 10 nucleotides matching TRBD2. There are 14 residues in the CDR3. Germline CDR1 is SNHLY and CDR2 is FYNNEI. J lost 4 bases, V lost 4 bases, and 3 bases had no gene match.

The rearrangement joins TRBV10-2 to TRBJ2-4; D gene ambiguous. This CDR3 comprises 15 residues. Per the germline V gene, CDR1 is WSHSY and CDR2 is SAAADI. Between the trimmed V and J ends, which lost 0 bases and 6 bases, there was a span of 12 bases. The chain's CDR3 is CASSESDPWGNIQYF. In nucleotides, the CDR3 is TGCGCCAGCAGTGAGTCGGACCCCTGGGGAAACATTCAGTACTTC.

The chain links TRBV24-1 to TRBJ2-3; D remains unclear. CDR1 is KGHDR, CDR2 SFDVKD, per germline. This CDR3 has 16 residues. V shed 3 bases and J shed 0 bases, with 12 bases lying between them. The CDR3 region has the DNA TGTGCCACCAGTGATGGGTCAGGCCCTAGCACAGATACGCAGTATTTT. Its translation is CATSDGSGPSTDTQYF.

V and J are TRBV29-1 and TRBJ2-3; D assignment may be TRBD1 or TRBD2 (5 bases each). Germline CDR1 reads SQVTM; CDR2 reads ANQGSEA. Trimming pared 7 bases from V and 5 bases from J, leaving 16 bases between. CDR3 size: 13 residues. This CDR3 is CSAQPMGVDTQYF. The CDR3 coding sequence is TGCAGCGCTCAGCCCATGGGGGTAGATACGCAGTATTTT.